Sequencing of this T cell receptor beta chain was carried out in a study of CD8 T cells in Susac syndrome. There are a few counts of this clonotype. Random hexamers were used to reverse transcribe an amount of roughly 0.5 to 1 ug RNA. Amplification of TCR beta CDR3 spanned 54 Vbeta and 13 Jbeta via immunoSEQ multiplex PCR. TCRdb itself ran the immunoSEQ multiplex PCR reads through MiXCR, one entry per CDR3 protein. The repertoire holds 180,000 or so distinct CDR3 sequences, with approximately 95% as singletons. The germline V and J ends were trimmed by 2 bases and 6 bases, with 6 bases remaining between them. Germline assignment: CDR1 SGHVS and CDR2 FQNEAQ. CDR3 size: 12 residues.

The receptor was isolated from a human donor in good health. The chain uses TRBV7-8 and TRBJ2-3; no reliable D call. The sequencing input was CD4+ T cells from PBMCs. Here the CDR3 DNA reads TGTGCCAGCAGCTTAAGTCTTGATACGCAGTATTTT. Amino acids: CASSLSLDTQYF.